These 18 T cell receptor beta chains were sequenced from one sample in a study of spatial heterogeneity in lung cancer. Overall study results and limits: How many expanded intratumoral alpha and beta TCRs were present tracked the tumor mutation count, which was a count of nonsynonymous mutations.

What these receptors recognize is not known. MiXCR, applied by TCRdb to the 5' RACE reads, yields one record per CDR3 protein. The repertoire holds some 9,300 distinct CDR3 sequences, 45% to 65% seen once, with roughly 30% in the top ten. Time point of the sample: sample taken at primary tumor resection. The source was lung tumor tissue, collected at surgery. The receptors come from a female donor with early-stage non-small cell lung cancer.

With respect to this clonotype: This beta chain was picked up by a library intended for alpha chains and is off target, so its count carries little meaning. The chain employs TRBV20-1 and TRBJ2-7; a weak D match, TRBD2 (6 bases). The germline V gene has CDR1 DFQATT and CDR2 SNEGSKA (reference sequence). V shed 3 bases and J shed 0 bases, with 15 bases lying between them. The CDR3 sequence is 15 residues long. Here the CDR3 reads CSARDPGTSSYEQYF. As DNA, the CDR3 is TGCAGTGCTAGGGATCCCGGGACTTCCTCCTACGAGCAGTACTTC.

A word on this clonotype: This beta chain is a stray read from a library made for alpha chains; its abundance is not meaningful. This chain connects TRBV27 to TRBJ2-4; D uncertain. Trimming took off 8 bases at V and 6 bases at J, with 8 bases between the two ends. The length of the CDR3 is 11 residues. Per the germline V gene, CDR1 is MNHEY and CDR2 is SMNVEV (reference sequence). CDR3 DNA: TGTGCCAGCGGCGCCCGAAACATTCAGTACTTC. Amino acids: CASGARNIQYF.

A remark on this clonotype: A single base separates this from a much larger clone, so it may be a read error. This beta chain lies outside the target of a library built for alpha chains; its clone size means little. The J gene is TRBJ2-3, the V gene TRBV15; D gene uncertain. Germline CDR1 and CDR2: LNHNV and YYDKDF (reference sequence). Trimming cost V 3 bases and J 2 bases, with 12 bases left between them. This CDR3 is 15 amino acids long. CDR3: CATSSRLPLTDTQYF. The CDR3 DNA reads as TGTGCCACCAGCAGTCGACTTCCTCTCACAGATACGCAGTATTTT.

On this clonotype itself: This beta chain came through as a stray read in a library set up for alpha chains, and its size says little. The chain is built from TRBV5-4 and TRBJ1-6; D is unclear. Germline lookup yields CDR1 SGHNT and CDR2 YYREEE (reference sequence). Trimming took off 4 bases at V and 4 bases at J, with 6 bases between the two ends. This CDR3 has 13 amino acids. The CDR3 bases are TGTGCCAGCAGCCCGGATTATAATTCACCCCTCCACTTT. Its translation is CASSPDYNSPLHF.

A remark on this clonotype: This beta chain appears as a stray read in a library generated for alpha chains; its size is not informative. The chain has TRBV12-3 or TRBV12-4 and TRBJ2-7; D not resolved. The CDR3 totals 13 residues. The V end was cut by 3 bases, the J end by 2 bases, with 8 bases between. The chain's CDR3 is CASSFGLAYEQYF. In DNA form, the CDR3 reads TGTGCCAGCAGTTTTGGTCTAGCCTACGAGCAGTACTTC.

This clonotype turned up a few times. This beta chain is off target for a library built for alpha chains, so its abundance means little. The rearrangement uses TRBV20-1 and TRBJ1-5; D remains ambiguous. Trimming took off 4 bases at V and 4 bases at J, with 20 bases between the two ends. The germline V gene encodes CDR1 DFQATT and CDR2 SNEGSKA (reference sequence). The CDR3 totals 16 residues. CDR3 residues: CSATDAWGRRNQPQHF. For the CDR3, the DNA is TGCAGTGCTACCGATGCGTGGGGAAGGAGGAATCAGCCCCAGCATTTT.

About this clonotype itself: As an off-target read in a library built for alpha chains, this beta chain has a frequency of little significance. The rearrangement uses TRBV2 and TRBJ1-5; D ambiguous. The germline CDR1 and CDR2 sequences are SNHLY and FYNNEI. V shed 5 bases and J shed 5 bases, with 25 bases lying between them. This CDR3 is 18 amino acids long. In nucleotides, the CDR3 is TGTGCCAGCAGTTCGGGGTTTTGGGAAATGTCCGGCTATCAGCCCCAGCATTTT. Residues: CASSSGFWEMSGYQPQHF.

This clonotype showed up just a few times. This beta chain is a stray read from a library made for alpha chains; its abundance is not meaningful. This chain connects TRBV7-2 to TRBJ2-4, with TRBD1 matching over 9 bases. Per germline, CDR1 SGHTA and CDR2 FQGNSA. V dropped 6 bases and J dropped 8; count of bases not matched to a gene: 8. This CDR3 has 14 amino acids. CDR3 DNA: TGTGCCAGCAGTTTCCTGGGACAGGGATACATTCAGTACTTC. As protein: CASSFLGQGYIQYF.

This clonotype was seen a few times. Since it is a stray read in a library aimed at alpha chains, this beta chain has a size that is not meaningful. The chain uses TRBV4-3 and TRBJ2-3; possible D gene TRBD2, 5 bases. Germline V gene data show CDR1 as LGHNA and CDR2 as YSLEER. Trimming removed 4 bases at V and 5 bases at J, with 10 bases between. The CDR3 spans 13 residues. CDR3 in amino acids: CASSRRVGDTQYF. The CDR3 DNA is TGCGCCAGCAGCCGGCGGGTGGGAGATACGCAGTATTTT.

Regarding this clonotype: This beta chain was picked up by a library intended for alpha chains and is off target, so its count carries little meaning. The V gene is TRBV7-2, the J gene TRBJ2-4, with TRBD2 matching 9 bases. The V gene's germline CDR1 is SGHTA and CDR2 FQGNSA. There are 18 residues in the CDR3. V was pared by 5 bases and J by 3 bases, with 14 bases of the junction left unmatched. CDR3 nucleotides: TGTACCAGCAGCACAGACGTCTGGCGGGGGGGAGGCAAAAACATTCAGTACTTC. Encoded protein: CTSSTDVWRGGGKNIQYF.

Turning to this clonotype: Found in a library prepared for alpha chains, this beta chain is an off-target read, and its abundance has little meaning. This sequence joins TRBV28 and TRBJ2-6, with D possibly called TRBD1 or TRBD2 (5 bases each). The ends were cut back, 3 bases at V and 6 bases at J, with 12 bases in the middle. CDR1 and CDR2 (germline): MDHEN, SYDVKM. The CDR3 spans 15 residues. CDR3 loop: CASSFRAGAANVLTF. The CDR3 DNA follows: TGTGCCAGCAGTTTCCGAGCCGGGGCGGCCAACGTCCTGACTTTC.

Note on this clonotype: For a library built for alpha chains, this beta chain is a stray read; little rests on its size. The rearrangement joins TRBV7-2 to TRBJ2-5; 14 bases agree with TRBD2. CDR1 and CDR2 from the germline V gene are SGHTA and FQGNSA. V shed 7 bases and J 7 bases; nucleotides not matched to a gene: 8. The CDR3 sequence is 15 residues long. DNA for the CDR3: TGTGCCAGCAAGACTAGCGGGGGGGCAGGTCGGACCCAGTACTTC. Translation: CASKTSGGAGRTQYF.

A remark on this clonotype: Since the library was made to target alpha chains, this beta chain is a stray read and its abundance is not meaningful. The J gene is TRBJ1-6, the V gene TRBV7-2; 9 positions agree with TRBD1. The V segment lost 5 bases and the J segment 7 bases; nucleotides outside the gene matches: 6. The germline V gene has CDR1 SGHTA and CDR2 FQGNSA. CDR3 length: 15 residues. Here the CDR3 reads CASSLQGAGNSPLHF. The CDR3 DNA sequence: TGTGCCAGCAGCCTACAGGGGGCTGGAAATTCACCCCTCCACTTT.

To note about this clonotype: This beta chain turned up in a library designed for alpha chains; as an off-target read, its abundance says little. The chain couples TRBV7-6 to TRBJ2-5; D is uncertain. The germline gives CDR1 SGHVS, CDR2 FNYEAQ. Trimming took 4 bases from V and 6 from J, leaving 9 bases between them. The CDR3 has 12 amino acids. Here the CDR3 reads CASSSKGKTQYF. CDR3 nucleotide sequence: TGTGCCAGCAGCTCCAAAGGGAAGACCCAGTACTTC.

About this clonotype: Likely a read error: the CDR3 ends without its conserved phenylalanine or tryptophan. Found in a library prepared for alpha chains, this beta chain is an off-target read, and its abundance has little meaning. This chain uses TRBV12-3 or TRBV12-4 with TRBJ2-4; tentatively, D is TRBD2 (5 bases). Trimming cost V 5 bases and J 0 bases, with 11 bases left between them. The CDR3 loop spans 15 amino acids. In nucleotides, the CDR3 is TGTGCCAGCAGTCCCCTGAGGGTAGCCAAAAACATTCAGTACCTC. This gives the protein CASSPLRVAKNIQYL.

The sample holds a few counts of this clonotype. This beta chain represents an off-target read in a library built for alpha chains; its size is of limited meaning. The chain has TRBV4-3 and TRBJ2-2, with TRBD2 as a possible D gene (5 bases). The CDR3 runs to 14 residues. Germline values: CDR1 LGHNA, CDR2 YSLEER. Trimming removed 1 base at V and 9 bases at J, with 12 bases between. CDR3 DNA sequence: TGCGCCAGCAGCCAAGGGTTGAGCGGCTGGGAGCTGTTTTTT. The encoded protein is CASSQGLSGWELFF.

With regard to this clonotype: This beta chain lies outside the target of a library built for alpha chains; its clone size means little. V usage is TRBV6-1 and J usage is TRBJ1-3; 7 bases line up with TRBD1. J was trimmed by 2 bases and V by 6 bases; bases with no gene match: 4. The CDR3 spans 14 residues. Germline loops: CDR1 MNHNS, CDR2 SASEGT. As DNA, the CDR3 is TGTGCCAGCAGCAGGACAGGTCCTGGAAACACCATATATTTT. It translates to CASSRTGPGNTIYF.

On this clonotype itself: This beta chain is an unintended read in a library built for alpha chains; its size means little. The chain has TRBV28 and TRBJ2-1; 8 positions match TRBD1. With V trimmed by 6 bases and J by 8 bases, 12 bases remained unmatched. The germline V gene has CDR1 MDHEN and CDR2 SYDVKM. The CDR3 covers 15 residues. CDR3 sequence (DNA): TGTGCCAGCAGCACGTTCGGGCAGGGGGCCTATGAGCAGTTCTTC. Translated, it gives CASSTFGQGAYEQFF.